The clone carrying this TCR beta chain was seen once. The study ran its PCR with 60 Vbeta and 13 Jbeta primers. The repertoire was sequenced with immunoSEQ multiplex PCR; TCRdb's copy has only in-frame clones and lacks some. The profile shows 110,000 to 150,000 clones, nearly 85% of them singletons. These data are taken from a study of cytomegalovirus exposure and HLA in healthy donors. Germline V gene data show CDR1 as KGHSH and CDR2 as LQKENI. V was cut by 3 bases and J by 5 bases, with 17 bases left in between. This CDR3 contains 15 residues. The chain links TRBV18 to TRBJ2-7; D remains ambiguous. The receptor's source is a male donor in good health and CMV-seronegative. The sequenced sample consisted of PBMCs. The CDR3 nucleotides read TGTGCCAGCTCACCCCCGAATCTACGATCGGACGAGCAGTACTTC. It codes for CASSPPNLRSDEQYF.